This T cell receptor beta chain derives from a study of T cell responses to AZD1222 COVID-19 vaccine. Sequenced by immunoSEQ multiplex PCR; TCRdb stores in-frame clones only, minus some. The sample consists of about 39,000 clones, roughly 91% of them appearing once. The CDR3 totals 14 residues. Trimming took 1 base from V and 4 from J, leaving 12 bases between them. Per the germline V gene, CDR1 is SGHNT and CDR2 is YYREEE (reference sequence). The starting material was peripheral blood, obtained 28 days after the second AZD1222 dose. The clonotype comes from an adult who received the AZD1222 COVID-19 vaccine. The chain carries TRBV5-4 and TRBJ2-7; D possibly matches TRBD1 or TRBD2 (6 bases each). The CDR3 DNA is TGTGCCAGCAGCTTGTGGGGGCGGGGTTACGAGCAGTACTTC. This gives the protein CASSLWGRGYEQYF. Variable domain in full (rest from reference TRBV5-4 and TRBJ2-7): ETGVTQSPTHLIKTRGQQVTLRCSSQSGHNTVSWYQQALGQGPQFIFQYYREEENGRGNFPPRFSGLQFPNYSSELNVNALELDDSALYLCASSLWGRGYEQYFGPGTRLTVT.